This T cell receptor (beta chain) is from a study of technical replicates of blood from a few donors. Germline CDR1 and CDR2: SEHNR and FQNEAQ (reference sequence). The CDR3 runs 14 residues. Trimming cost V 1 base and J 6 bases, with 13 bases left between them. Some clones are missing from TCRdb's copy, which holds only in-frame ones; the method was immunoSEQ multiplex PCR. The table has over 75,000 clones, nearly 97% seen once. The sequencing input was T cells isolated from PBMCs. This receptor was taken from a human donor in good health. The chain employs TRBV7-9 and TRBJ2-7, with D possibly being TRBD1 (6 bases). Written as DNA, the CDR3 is TGTGCCAGCAGCTTAGTACAGGGTAGACTCGAGCAGTACTTC. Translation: CASSLVQGRLEQYF. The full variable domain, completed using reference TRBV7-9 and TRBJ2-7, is DTGVSQNPRHKITKRGQNVTFRCDPISEHNRLYWYRQTLGQGPEFLTYFQNEAQLEKSRLLSDRFSAERPKGSFSTLEIQRTEQGDSAMYLCASSLVQGRLEQYFGPGTRLTVT.